This T cell receptor beta chain was retrieved from a study of CD8+CD57+ T cells in acquired aplastic anemia. Study-wide background: Average DNA yield from sorted CD4+ and CD8+ cells was about 2.9 ug.

The CDR3 has 15 residues. Germline-derived CDR1 and CDR2 are LGHNA and YSLEER. General study results and limits: In common between the patients and the controls were twenty-nine CD8+ CDR3 sequences. CD8+ Simpson's diversity did not differ significantly between patients and controls.

Sequencing was done on patients that had shown CD8+CD57+ cell expansion by flow cytometry. Patients, without exception, had severe acquired aplastic anemia. With respect to this clonotype: Its antigen remains unknown. This sequence may be a read error, since a much larger clone differs from it by one base.

The template used for profiling TCR beta VDJ and CDR3 was genomic DNA. TCRdb reprocessed the reads with MiXCR, giving one entry per CDR3 protein. The sample includes some 140,000 distinct CDR3 sequences, over 50% of them seen just once. This sequence originates from a human donor with aplastic anemia. The chain uses TRBV4-3 and TRBJ2-1, with 7 bases identical to TRBD1. The material sequenced was sorted CD4+, CD8+, or CD8+CD57+ T cells (not recorded which) from PBMCs. CDR3 loop: CASRPDRHLGNKQFF. For the CDR3, the DNA is TGCGCCAGCCGACCGGACAGGCACCTTGGCAATAAGCAGTTCTTC.